Following are 20 T cell receptor beta chains from one sample sequenced in a study of tumor-infiltrating lymphocytes in primary liver carcinoma. Priming with a constant-region primer yielded TCR beta cDNA from around 0.45 ug total RNA. What produced the TCR beta libraries was three nested multiplex PCR rounds using slightly modified ARM-PCR. TRBV1-TRBV30 forward and Cbeta reverse primers drove the first two roughly 10-cycle rounds. TCRdb reprocessed the multiplex PCR reads via MiXCR and lists one record per CDR3 protein. The profile shows about 84,000 distinct CDR3 sequences, about three quarters of them singletons. From around 18-30 mg of unsorted bulk tissue, DNA and RNA were co-extracted together. Source material: liver tumor tissue from sampling region 1. The subset is: tumor region T1, superior pole. The receptor set was obtained from a middle-aged man with primary liver carcinoma and hepatitis B virus infection.

The chain is built from TRBV7-2 and TRBJ2-7; 10 bases agree with TRBD2. Germline V gene lookup returns CDR1 SGHTA and CDR2 FQGNSA. This CDR3 is built from 14 residues. V lost 2 bases to trimming and J lost 6 bases; unmatched junction nucleotides: 4. The DNA for the CDR3 is TGTGCCAGCAGCTTAAGCGGGAGGGCCCGCGAGCAGTACTTC. The encoded protein is CASSLSGRAREQYF. Complete variable domain (other parts from reference TRBV7-2 and TRBJ2-7): GAGVSQSPSNKVTEKGKDVELRCDPISGHTALYWYRQSLGQGLEFLIYFQGNSAPDKSGLPSDRFSAERTGGSVSTLTIQRTQQEDSAVYLCASSLSGRAREQYFGPGTRLTVT.

In its sample, this clonotype was seen many times. The chain employs TRBV6-5 and TRBJ2-7; no clear D. Germline V gives CDR1 MNHEY, CDR2 SVGAGI. The CDR3 runs to 14 residues. V lost 0 bases and J lost 2, with 8 bases in between. The CDR3 DNA sequence: TGTGCCAGCAGTTACTCTACTTGGGCCTACGAGCAGTACTTC. Residues: CASSYSTWAYEQYF.

The chain couples TRBV29-1 to TRBJ2-1, with D perhaps assigned TRBD1 or TRBD2 (5 bases each). CDR1 SQVTM and CDR2 ANQGSEA come from the germline V gene. This CDR3 is built from 11 residues. CDR3 residues: CSDHRGDEQFF. For the CDR3, the DNA is TGCAGTGATCACCGGGGCGATGAGCAGTTCTTC.

The table lists this clonotype with a count of one. Likely a read error: the CDR3 ends without its conserved phenylalanine or tryptophan. This chain joins TRBV11-2 and TRBJ2-2, with D possibly being TRBD2 (5 bases). Germline V gene data show CDR1 as SGHAT and CDR2 as FQNNGV. Trimming removed 10 bases at V and 4 bases at J, with 19 bases between. CDR3 length equals 15 residues. CDR3 DNA sequence: TGTGCCAACAGTTTAGTCGGACGGGGCACCGGGGAGCTGTTTTAT. The encoded protein is CANSLVGRGTGELFY.

Remarks on this clonotype: One end of the junction fails to match germline, which may point to a read error. This chain links TRBV6-6 with TRBJ2-7, with 13 bases fitting TRBD2. The CDR3 is made up of 16 amino acids. CDR1 MNHNY and CDR2 SVGAGI come from the germline V gene (reference sequence). The chain's CDR3 is CTSSLTSGRGSCEQYF. Here the CDR3 DNA reads TGTACCAGCAGTCTCACTAGCGGGAGGGGTTCCTGCGAGCAGTACTTC.

To note about this clonotype: One end of the junction is discordant with germline, which a read error may explain. The genes are TRBV6-6 and TRBJ2-1; tentatively, D is TRBD1 (6 bases). Germline V CDR1 and CDR2: MNHNY, SVGAGI (reference sequence). CDR3 size: 16 residues. CDR3 DNA sequence: TGTGCAAGCAGTTTACCTAGGGGGACCGAGGACAATGAGCAGTTCTTC. It is translated as CASSLPRGTEDNEQFF.

This chain uses TRBV11-2 with TRBJ2-3, with D possibly matching TRBD1 (5 bases). The V end lost 4 bases, the J end lost 6 bases, and 23 bases lay between the germline ends. The V gene's germline CDR1 is SGHAT and CDR2 FQNNGV. The CDR3 contains 17 residues. This chain's CDR3 is CASSSDLGAVASDTQYF. DNA of the CDR3: TGTGCCAGCAGCTCAGATCTTGGGGCAGTGGCAAGCGATACGCAGTATTTT.

Worth noting for this clonotype: The junction departs from germline at one end; a sequencing error may be responsible. The J gene is TRBJ1-1, the V gene TRBV6-5, with D perhaps matching TRBD1 (5 bases). The CDR3 runs to 13 residues. The V gene's germline CDR1 is MNHEY and CDR2 SVGAGI. Written as DNA, the CDR3 is TGTGCCTCCGTGGGAGGGGTTGACACGGAAGCTTTCTTT. Protein sequence: CASVGGVDTEAFF.

On this clonotype itself: Since the CDR3 does not end with the conserved phenylalanine or tryptophan, this likely comes from a read error. DNA for the CDR3: TGCGCCAGCAGCTTGACTAGCGGGAGGGCCGGTGAGCAGTTCTCC. This sequence encodes CASSLTSGRAGEQFS. This chain uses TRBV5-1 with TRBJ2-1; 13 bases are a match to TRBD2. This CDR3 is built from 15 residues. Germline CDR1 is SGHRS and CDR2 is YFSETQ. After removal of 1 base from V and 9 bases from J, the junction contained 4 bases not matched to a gene.

A word on this clonotype: Likely a read error: the CDR3 ends without its conserved phenylalanine or tryptophan. This chain's CDR3 is CASSQDRRQETQYL. The CDR3 DNA reads TGTGCCAGCAGCCAGGACAGGAGGCAAGAGACTCAGTACCTC. The genes are TRBV6-5 and TRBJ2-5, with 7 bases fitting TRBD1. Germline loops: CDR1 MNHEY, CDR2 SVGAGI. The CDR3 sequence is 14 residues long.

The chain combines TRBV2 with TRBJ2-7; weak D call: TRBD1 (6 bases). V was cut by 8 bases and J by 3 bases, with 11 bases left in between. This CDR3 is built from 12 residues. Germline CDR1 is SNHLY and CDR2 is FYNNEI. CDR3 residues: CASSGTSYEQYF. The CDR3 DNA reads TGTGCCAGCTCCGGGACAAGCTACGAGCAGTACTTC.

This clonotype appeared a single time. The chain uses TRBV12-3 or TRBV12-4 and TRBJ1-5; possibly TRBD1 for D (5 bases). The CDR3 consists of 14 residues. V lost 7 bases, J lost 12 bases, and 22 bases lay in between. CDR3 bases: TGTGCCAGCAACCTGGGAGGGGTCGATCACCACCAGCATTTT. It yields the protein CASNLGGVDHHQHF.

About this clonotype: One junction end disagrees with the germline gene, perhaps due to a read error. This chain joins TRBV6-1 and TRBJ2-3, with TRBD2 identical over 11 bases. Germline-derived CDR1 and CDR2 are MNHNS and SASEGT. The CDR3 runs 15 residues. The CDR3 nucleotides are TGTGCCTGCAGTGAACTAGCGGGAGAGACAGATACGCAGTACTTT. Protein sequence: CACSELAGETDTQYF.

Details on this clonotype: Germline is not matched at one junction end, which may reflect a read error. This chain uses TRBV4-1 with TRBJ2-3; TRBD2 agrees at 10 bases. Per the germline V gene, CDR1 is MGHRA and CDR2 is YSYEKL. The length of the CDR3 is 17 residues. The CDR3 nucleotides read TGCACCAGCAACCAAGACGGACTAGCGGAACGCACAGATACGCAGTATTTT. It encodes CTSNQDGLAERTDTQYF.

This clonotype appeared a few times. This chain uses TRBV28 with TRBJ1-3; D is possibly TRBD1 (5 bases). Trimming stripped 6 bases from V and 2 bases from J, with 11 bases between. The CDR3 totals 14 residues. Germline V lookup: CDR1 MDHEN, CDR2 SYDVKM. The CDR3 spells CASRTDNPGNTIYF. DNA for the CDR3: TGTGCCAGCAGGACGGACAATCCTGGAAACACCATATATTTT.

This chain connects TRBV29-1 to TRBJ2-3, with a possible D match to TRBD2 (6 bases). V gave up 0 bases and J gave up 12 bases, with 16 bases separating them. Germline CDR1 is SQVTM and CDR2 is ANQGSEA. CDR3 length equals 13 residues. CDR3 region: CSVEETSTGTQYF. The CDR3 DNA follows: TGCAGCGTTGAAGAAACTAGCACAGGTACACAGTATTTT.

This clonotype was found once. One end of the junction varies from germline; a read error may be responsible. The DNA of the CDR3 is TGTGCCGGCAGTTACTCAGTGGACGGCACCGGGGTGCTGTTTTTT. The encoded protein is CAGSYSVDGTGVLFF. The V and J genes are TRBV6-5 and TRBJ2-2, with D tentatively TRBD2 (5 bases). CDR1 and CDR2 from the germline V gene are MNHEY and SVGAGI. The CDR3 extends over 15 amino acids.

This clonotype was observed many times. V and J are TRBV4-1 and TRBJ1-5, with TRBD1 identical over 11 bases. Germline CDR1 reads MGHRA; CDR2 reads YSYEKL. This CDR3 has 16 amino acids. The V gene end was trimmed by 4 bases and the J gene end by 3 bases; junction bases not matched to a gene: 5. In DNA, the CDR3 is TGCGCCAGCAGCCCTGGACAGGGGGCGGTCAATCAGCCCCAGCATTTT. Its protein is CASSPGQGAVNQPQHF.

On this clonotype itself: The junction does not match germline at one end; this may be a read error. This sequence joins TRBV4-1 and TRBJ2-7, with 10 nucleotides matching TRBD2. CDR3 length equals 19 residues. CDR1 is MGHRA, CDR2 YSYEKL, per germline. The CDR3 DNA follows: TGCGCCAGCAGCCTGCGTGGACAGATAGGGACTAGCGACCACTACGAGCAATACTTC. Its translation is CASSLRGQIGTSDHYEQYF.

Remarks on this clonotype: Relative to the germline gene, one junction end is altered; a read error may explain this. The rearrangement uses TRBV30 and TRBJ2-7, with D perhaps given as TRBD1 or TRBD2 (5 bases each). Per germline, CDR1 GTSNPN and CDR2 SVGIG (reference sequence). The CDR3 loop spans 12 amino acids. As DNA, the CDR3 is TGCACATGGAGTCCTGGGGCGGGCGAGCAGTACTTC. Its translation is CTWSPGAGEQYF.